This T cell receptor beta chain stems from a study of OX40 agonist ivuxolimab in advanced cancers. To note about this clone: The sample has other DNA sequences that encode this CDR3 too.

Clones were sequenced by immunoSEQ multiplex PCR, and TCRdb holds only the in-frame ones, with some missing. The sample carries around 44,000 clones, roughly 86% recorded once. The sequencing here drew on CD4+ or CD8+ T cells sorted from blood, taken in a trial of the OX40 agonist ivuxolimab. The TCR originated in an adult with an advanced solid tumor such as melanoma, head and neck, liver or kidney cancer.

The CDR3 nucleotides read TGTGCCAGCAGCAAAGCCCCTCGGGACAGGGGGACGAGGAGCAATCAGCCCCAGCATTTT. Translating gives CASSKAPRDRGTRSNQPQHF. The genes are TRBV21-1 and TRBJ1-5; the DNA was not compared with TRBD1, the D call given in the table. TRBV21-1 is assigned pseudogene status. The CDR3 extends over 20 amino acids.